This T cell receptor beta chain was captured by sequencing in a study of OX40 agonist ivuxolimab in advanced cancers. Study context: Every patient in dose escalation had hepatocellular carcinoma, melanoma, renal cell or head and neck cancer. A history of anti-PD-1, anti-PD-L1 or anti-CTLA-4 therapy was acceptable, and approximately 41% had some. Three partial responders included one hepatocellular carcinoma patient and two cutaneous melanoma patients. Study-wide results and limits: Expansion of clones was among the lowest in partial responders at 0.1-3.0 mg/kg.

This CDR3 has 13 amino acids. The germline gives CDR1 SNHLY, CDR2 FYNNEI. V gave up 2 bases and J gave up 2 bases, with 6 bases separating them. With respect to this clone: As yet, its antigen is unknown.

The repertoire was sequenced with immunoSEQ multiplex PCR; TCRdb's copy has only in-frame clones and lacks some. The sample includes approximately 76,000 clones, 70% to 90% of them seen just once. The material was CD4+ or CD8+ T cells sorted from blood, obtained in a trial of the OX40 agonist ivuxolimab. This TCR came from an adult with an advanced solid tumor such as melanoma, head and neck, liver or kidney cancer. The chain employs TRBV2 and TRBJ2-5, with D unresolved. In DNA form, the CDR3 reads TGTGCCAGCAGTGAAATTCAGCAAGAGACCCAGTACTTC. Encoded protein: CASSEIQQETQYF.